This is a list of T cell receptor beta chains from one sample in a study of T cell responses to AZD1222 COVID-19 vaccine. Using immunoSEQ multiplex PCR, the repertoire was profiled, and TCRdb retains in-frame clones only, with some absent. The data show roughly 150,000 clones, about 87% seen once. Source: peripheral blood, taken on day 0 of MenACWY control vaccination. These receptors all come from an adult in good health. The CDR3 runs from the conserved cysteine through the conserved F or W. Each record gives: D gene, clone size, J gene, V gene, CDR3 DNA, CDR3 protein. D genes are given only for firm matches. Clone size appears in some rows only: once, few, many, or a class for an expanded clone.

D: NA; size: NA; J: TRBJ1-5; V: TRBV7-2; DNA: TGTGCCAGCAGCTTACTGGGGAATAGCAATCAGCCCCAGCATTTT; CDR3: CASSLLGNSNQPQHF
D: NA; size: NA; J: TRBJ2-2; V: TRBV6-2/TRBV6-3; DNA: TGTGCCAGCAGTTACTCGTGGGGGACCGGGGAGCTGTTTTTT; CDR3: CASSYSWGTGELFF
D: NA; size: NA; J: TRBJ1-3; V: TRBV7-9; DNA: TGTGCCAGCAGCTTAGAAGACTCTGGAAACACCATATATTTT; CDR3: CASSLEDSGNTIYF
D: TRBD2; size: NA; J: TRBJ2-1; V: TRBV10-3; DNA: TGTGCCATCAGTGCAGGGACTAGCGGGAACAATGAGCAGTTCTTC; CDR3: CAISAGTSGNNEQFF
D: NA; size: NA; J: TRBJ2-7; V: TRBV5-5; DNA: TGTGCCAGCAGCTTGGCTGCGAGCTCCTACGAGCAGTACTTC; CDR3: CASSLAASSYEQYF
D: NA; size: NA; J: TRBJ1-2; V: TRBV5-6; DNA: TGTGCCAGCAGCTCCAGGCTAAGATTTAACTATGGCTACACCTTC; CDR3: CASSSRLRFNYGYTF
D: NA; size: once; J: TRBJ1-4; V: TRBV30; DNA: TGTGCCTGCCGGTTCTTTGGCCGGTCCCAAAATGAAAAACTGTTTTTT; CDR3: CACRFFGRSQNEKLFF
D: TRBD2; size: NA; J: TRBJ2-1; V: TRBV2; DNA: TGTGCCAGCAGCATAGCGGGTCTTGAGGATGAGCAGTTCTTC; CDR3: CASSIAGLEDEQFF
D: NA; size: once; J: TRBJ1-2; V: TRBV4-1; DNA: TGCGCCAGCAGCCAAGGGGCTACAGCTTCGAGAAACTATGGCTACACCTTC; CDR3: CASSQGATASRNYGYTF
D: NA; size: NA; J: TRBJ2-3; V: TRBV5-4; DNA: TGTGCCAGCAGCTTGGGCCGACGGACAACAGGCAGCACAGATACGCAGTATTTT; CDR3: CASSLGRRTTGSTDTQYF
D: NA; size: NA; J: TRBJ1-5; V: TRBV7-2; DNA: TGTGCCAGCAGTCAAACTTCGGGGATCCCCCAGCATTTT; CDR3: CASSQTSGIPQHF
D: NA; size: NA; J: TRBJ1-1; V: TRBV10-3; DNA: TGTGCCACCGCGGGACGGGAGAAAACTGAAGCTTTCTTT; CDR3: CATAGREKTEAFF
D: NA; size: once; J: TRBJ1-1; V: TRBV6-2/TRBV6-3; DNA: TGTGCCAGCAGTTACGGGTTAGACGTCCCCCTTTACTTATTCGCTGAAGCTTTCTTT; CDR3: CASSYGLDVPLYLFAEAFF
D: NA; size: once; J: TRBJ2-7; V: TRBV28; DNA: TGTGCCAGCAGTTCAGCGGATACCAAGGGTTCCGAGCAGTACTTC; CDR3: CASSSADTKGSEQYF
D: NA; size: NA; J: TRBJ1-5; V: TRBV28; DNA: TGTGCCAGCAGTCGCGACAGGAACAATCAGCCCCAGCATTTT; CDR3: CASSRDRNNQPQHF
D: NA; size: few; J: TRBJ2-7; V: TRBV4-3; DNA: TGCGCCAGCAGCCCAGACGGCCAGCGTCGGTACGAGCAGTACTTC; CDR3: CASSPDGQRRYEQYF
D: NA; size: NA; J: TRBJ1-1; V: TRBV7-6; DNA: TGTGCCAGCAGCTTAGCGTTGGCAGATGTTATGAACACTGAAGCTTTCTTT; CDR3: CASSLALADVMNTEAFF
D: NA; size: NA; J: TRBJ2-6; V: TRBV5-6; DNA: TGTGCCAGCAGCTTCACCGTGGACTCTGGGGCCAACGTCCTGACTTTC; CDR3: CASSFTVDSGANVLTF
D: TRBD1; size: NA; J: TRBJ1-1; V: TRBV4-3; DNA: TGCGCCAGCAGCCAAGGGACAGGGAGAGGAGGCACTGAAGCTTTCTTT; CDR3: CASSQGTGRGGTEAFF
D: NA; size: NA; J: TRBJ2-1; V: TRBV6-6; DNA: TGTGCCAGCAGTTACTCGACAGGTGTACTAGACAATGAGCAGTTCTTC; CDR3: CASSYSTGVLDNEQFF